These 10 T cell receptor beta chains originate from one sample sequenced in a study of CD8+CD57+ T cells in acquired aplastic anemia. Flow cytometry had shown expanded CD8+CD57+ cells in the patients chosen for sequencing. TCR beta VDJ and CDR3 profiles were obtained from a genomic DNA template. From the reads, TCRdb called clonotypes with MiXCR, one entry per CDR3 protein. The sample lists hundreds of thousands of distinct CDR3 sequences; around 33% were seen once. Sequenced material: sorted CD4+, CD8+, or CD8+CD57+ T cells (not recorded which) from PBMCs. Source of these receptors: a human donor with aplastic anemia.

There are many counts of this clonotype. The chain employs TRBV6-1 and TRBJ1-5, with TRBD1 identical over 7 bases. The CDR3 has 13 amino acids. The V gene's germline CDR1 is MNHNS and CDR2 SASEGT. J lost 6 bases, V lost 5 bases, and 4 bases had no gene match. The CDR3 loop is CASSQGEGQPQHF. CDR3 DNA: TGTGCCAGCAGTCAGGGGGAGGGTCAGCCCCAGCATTTT.

There are many counts of this clonotype. V gene TRBV2 combines with J gene TRBJ1-5; 10 positions agree with TRBD1. Unmatched junction bases numbered 5, after V lost 6 bases and J lost 3 bases. CDR3 length equals 15 residues. Germline assignment: CDR1 SNHLY and CDR2 FYNNEI. CDR3 DNA: TGTGCCAGCAGCGGGGGACAGGGGCCCAATCAGCCCCAGCATTTT. This gives the protein CASSGGQGPNQPQHF. Together with reference TRBV2 and TRBJ1-5, the CDR3 gives the full variable domain: EPEVTQTPSHQVTQMGQEVILRCVPISNHLYFYWYRQILGQKVEFLVSFYNNEISEKSEIFDDQFSVERPDGSNFTLKIRSTKLEDSAMYFCASSGGQGPNQPQHFGDGTRLSIL.

This clonotype was recorded a few times. V is TRBV25-1 and J is TRBJ2-1; 9 bases fit TRBD2. The CDR3 is 15 residues long. The J segment lost 10 bases and the V segment lost 5 bases, leaving 12 bases of the junction unmatched. Germline values: CDR1 MGHDK, CDR2 SYGVNS. Here the CDR3 reads CASSFGLAGIGEQFF. In DNA form, the CDR3 reads TGTGCCAGCAGTTTTGGGCTAGCGGGAATCGGAGAGCAGTTCTTC.

The chain couples TRBV10-3 to TRBJ1-1, with D tentatively TRBD1 (5 bases). The germline V gene encodes CDR1 ENHRY and CDR2 SYGVKD. This CDR3 is 18 amino acids long. V gave up 6 bases and J gave up 1 base, with 24 bases separating them. CDR3 coding DNA: TGTGCCATCAGGCAGGGAGTCGATTCACCCCTCCAGAACACTGAAGCTTTCTTT. It encodes CAIRQGVDSPLQNTEAFF.

The chain employs TRBV10-3 and TRBJ2-7; TRBD1 agrees at 8 bases. The CDR3 is made up of 14 amino acids. Germline-derived CDR1 and CDR2 are ENHRY and SYGVKD. The ends lost 6 bases at V and 4 bases at J; junction bases unmatched: 8. The CDR3 DNA reads TGTGCCATCAGAGACAGGGACAGGCGATACGAGCAGTACTTC. Its protein product is CAIRDRDRRYEQYF.

A note on this clonotype: A read error may be the cause here, since a much bigger clone is one base away. CDR3 in DNA: TGTGCCAGCCGTGTCGGGGAATACGAGCAGTACTTC. Translated: CASRVGEYEQYF. The J gene is TRBJ2-7, the V gene TRBV2; D may be TRBD2 (5 bases). This CDR3 is built from 12 residues. V shed 8 bases and J shed 4 bases, with 12 bases lying between them. Germline CDR1 reads SNHLY; CDR2 reads FYNNEI.

V and J are TRBV2 and TRBJ2-7; 9 nucleotides align to TRBD2. The trim removed 7 bases at V and 2 bases at J, leaving 3 bases unmatched. This CDR3 region has 13 residues. Germline CDR1 is SNHLY and CDR2 is FYNNEI. DNA of the CDR3: TGTGCCAGCACCGCGGGGGGGCCCTACGAGCAGTACTTC. Protein sequence: CASTAGGPYEQYF.

The chain combines TRBV20-1 with TRBJ2-2; 11 bases are a match to TRBD2. The J segment lost 1 base and the V segment lost 0 bases, leaving 7 bases of the junction unmatched. Germline V gene data show CDR1 as DFQATT and CDR2 as SNEGSKA (reference sequence). The CDR3 runs 18 residues. The CDR3 region is CSARDEWGTSGNTGELFF. The CDR3 region has the DNA TGCAGTGCTAGAGATGAGTGGGGGACTAGCGGGAACACCGGGGAGCTGTTTTTT.

The rearrangement uses TRBV5-5 and TRBJ2-5; D not certain. The V gene lost 0 bases and the J gene lost 7 bases, with 13 bases spanning the gap. The CDR3 has 14 residues. From germline, CDR1 is SGHKS and CDR2 YYEKEE (reference sequence). The CDR3 protein is CASSLVSQTVTQYF. DNA of the CDR3: TGTGCCAGCAGCTTGGTTTCGCAAACGGTGACCCAGTACTTC.

This clonotype has just a few counts. The CDR3 spells CASSLYQGGGTEAFF. The CDR3 coding sequence is TGTGCCAGCAGCCTCTACCAGGGCGGGGGCACTGAAGCTTTCTTT. V is TRBV7-2 and J is TRBJ1-1, with D possibly TRBD1 on 5 matching bases. The ends were cut back, 5 bases at V and 4 bases at J, with 17 bases in the middle. The CDR3 loop spans 15 amino acids. Germline V gene data show CDR1 as SGHTA and CDR2 as FQGNSA.